This TCR beta chain was identified in a study of blood T cell repertoires in COVID-19. This CDR3 spans 14 amino acids. The V gene's germline CDR1 is LNHDA and CDR2 SQIVND (reference sequence). With regard to this clone: One end of the junction varies from germline; a read error may be responsible.

The assay was immunoSEQ multiplex PCR, and TCRdb's table has in-frame clones only and misses some. The sample contains roughly 43,000 clones, around 86% of which appear only once. The sequence was collected from a woman in her forties or fifties who had recovered from COVID-19. The chain links TRBV19 to TRBJ2-1, with 8 positions matching TRBD1. The sequenced sample was PBMCs or T cells enriched from blood (not recorded which). CDR3 sequence reads: CASSIEDRAGEQFF. The CDR3 nucleotides are TGTGCCAGTAGCATAGAGGACAGGGCCGGGGAGCAGTTCTTC.